These T cell receptor beta chains were read from a single sample in a study of blood T cell repertoires in COVID-19. Here immunoSEQ multiplex PCR was the method, and the copy in TCRdb shows in-frame clones only, minus some. The sample lists around 280,000 clones, just under 90% occurring once. The source material was peripheral blood. The receptors stem from a woman aged 25 to 45 with COVID-19, enrolled during active disease. Both conserved end residues are part of each CDR3. Each record gives: D gene, V gene, clone size, J gene, CDR3 protein, CDR3 DNA. D genes are given only for firm matches. Not all rows give a size; the values are once, few, many and, for expanded clones, a class.

.	TRBV6-5	.	TRBJ1-2	CASSYSAPLTYGYTF	TGTGCCAGCAGTTACTCGGCTCCCCTCACCTATGGCTACACCTTC
.	TRBV12-5	.	TRBJ1-5	CASGSGGYQPQHF	TGTGCTAGTGGTTCTGGGGGGTATCAGCCCCAGCATTTT
TRBD1	TRBV25-1	.	TRBJ1-5	CASSGDSYQPQHF	TGTGCCAGCAGTGGGGACAGCTATCAGCCCCAGCATTTT
.	TRBV2	.	TRBJ1-4	CASINGSDTYATNEKLFF	TGTGCCAGCATTAATGGGTCGGACACCTATGCAACTAATGAAAAACTGTTTTTT
.	TRBV5-4	.	TRBJ2-2	CASYRESPNTGELFF	TGTGCCAGCTATCGTGAGTCCCCGAACACCGGGGAGCTGTTTTTT
.	TRBV5-5	.	TRBJ1-4	CASRPGPGLNEKLFF	TGTGCCAGCAGGCCTGGTCCAGGGCTAAATGAAAAACTGTTTTTT
TRBD1	TRBV19	.	TRBJ1-6	CASSTLLTGVNSPLHF	TGTGCCAGTAGTACATTGCTGACAGGGGTTAATTCACCCCTCCACTTT
.	TRBV7-8	.	TRBJ2-5	CASSFFGGRQETQYF	TGTGCCAGCAGCTTTTTCGGGGGGCGTCAAGAGACCCAGTACTTC
TRBD1	TRBV7-9	once	TRBJ2-2	CASKHGTGGSTGELFF	TGTGCCAGCAAACACGGGACAGGGGGTAGCACCGGGGAGCTGTTTTTT
TRBD2	TRBV7-2	.	TRBJ2-5	CASSLRRGGKTQYF	TGTGCCAGCAGCTTAAGGCGGGGGGGAAAGACCCAGTACTTC
.	TRBV7-8	.	TRBJ1-5	CASRRRTGPGIQPQHF	TGTGCCAGCAGGAGAAGGACCGGGCCGGGGATCCAGCCCCAGCATTTT
.	TRBV6-5	few	TRBJ1-2	CASSYSNRFRGYTF	TGTGCCAGCAGTTACTCGAACAGATTTCGTGGCTACACCTTC
TRBD1	TRBV18	.	TRBJ1-2	CASSRLGQKDGYTF	TGTGCCAGCTCACGACTGGGACAGAAGGATGGCTACACCTTC
.	TRBV15	.	TRBJ1-2	CATSRVADGDGYTF	TGTGCCACCAGCAGAGTAGCAGATGGCGATGGCTACACCTTC
.	TRBV4-2	.	TRBJ2-3	CASSHGTSSGTDTQYF	TGTGCCAGCAGCCACGGGACTTCCTCGGGCACAGATACGCAGTATTTT
TRBD1	TRBV6-5	.	TRBJ1-1	CASRHRGTEAFF	TGTGCCAGCAGGCACAGGGGCACTGAAGCTTTCTTT
TRBD1	TRBV30	.	TRBJ1-2	CAWSVPNKDRGGYTF	TGTGCCTGGAGTGTCCCGAACAAAGACAGGGGTGGCTACACCTTC
.	TRBV5-5	once	TRBJ1-1	CASSFSGGSTEAFF	TGTGCCAGCAGCTTTTCCGGGGGGAGCACTGAAGCTTTCTTT
.	TRBV6-5	.	TRBJ2-1	CASSYSQDNEQFF	TGTGCCAGCAGTTACTCACAGGACAATGAGCAGTTCTTC
.	TRBV21-1	.	TRBJ1-5	CASSKGLGQGACINQPQHF	TGTGCCAGCAGCAAGGGGTTAGGACAGGGGGCTTGTATTAATCAGCCCCAGCATTTT
TRBD2	TRBV2	.	TRBJ2-2	CASTGGFSWYTGELFF	TGTGCCAGCACGGGGGGTTTTTCCTGGTATACCGGGGAGCTGTTTTTT
.	TRBV5-1	.	TRBJ2-3	CASRLPSTDTQYF	TGCGCCAGCAGGTTGCCTAGCACAGATACGCAGTATTTT
TRBD2	TRBV3-1/TRBV3-2	.	TRBJ2-5	CASSQQTSGYQETQYF	TGTGCCAGCAGCCAACAGACTAGCGGGTACCAAGAGACCCAGTACTTC
.	TRBV12-3/TRBV12-4	.	TRBJ1-1	CASSLVGVTEAFF	TGTGCCAGCAGTTTAGTAGGGGTCACTGAAGCTTTCTTT
TRBD1	TRBV27	.	TRBJ1-2	CASSPWDRVTGGYTF	TGTGCCAGCAGTCCATGGGACAGGGTCACGGGTGGCTACACCTTC
.	TRBV6-5	.	TRBJ1-5	CASSYSTQPGGQPQHF	TGTGCCAGCAGTTACTCGACGCAGCCTGGAGGTCAGCCCCAGCATTTT
TRBD1	TRBV28	few	TRBJ1-2	CASSPKTGGGRYGYTF	TGTGCCAGCAGTCCGAAGACAGGGGGCGGACGATATGGCTACACCTTC
.	TRBV4-1	.	TRBJ2-7	CASSQIRAVEQYF	TGCGCCAGCAGCCAAATCCGAGCTGTCGAGCAGTACTTC
.	TRBV7-9	.	TRBJ2-1	CASSLVFVWGASTNEQFF	TGTGCCAGCAGCTTAGTTTTCGTCTGGGGCGCGAGTACCAATGAGCAGTTCTTC
.	TRBV7-6	.	TRBJ1-2	CASSLSPGLRSYGYTF	TGTGCCAGCAGCTTATCACCGGGATTGAGGTCCTATGGCTACACCTTC
TRBD2	TRBV6-5	.	TRBJ2-2	CASSYGEGVTGELFF	TGTGCCAGCAGTTACGGGGAGGGTGTCACCGGGGAGCTGTTTTTT
.	TRBV12-3/TRBV12-4	once	TRBJ2-1	CASSLVVRNEQFF	TGTGCCAGCAGTTTGGTGGTTAGAAATGAGCAGTTCTTC
.	TRBV4-1	.	TRBJ1-1	CASSQDGRPGNTEAFF	TGCGCCAGCAGCCAAGATGGGAGACCGGGGAACACTGAAGCTTTCTTT
.	TRBV30	.	TRBJ1-6	CAWAGPPLHF	TGTGCCTGGGCAGGGCCACCCCTCCACTTT
.	TRBV11-2	.	TRBJ1-2	CASSLMSYGYTF	TGTGCCAGCAGCTTGATGAGCTATGGCTACACCTTC
.	TRBV19	.	TRBJ1-2	CASTPGVGRGYTF	TGTGCCAGTACCCCAGGGGTTGGACGCGGCTACACCTTC
TRBD2	TRBV11-2	.	TRBJ2-7	CASSLAWGGSYEQYF	TGTGCCAGCAGCTTAGCCTGGGGGGGCTCCTACGAGCAGTACTTC
TRBD2	TRBV5-1	.	TRBJ2-3	CASRNRSGGALQYF	TGCGCCAGCAGGAATCGGAGCGGGGGGGCCCTCCAGTATTTT
TRBD2	TRBV6-5	.	TRBJ2-7	CASSKGLATGEQYF	TGTGCCAGCAGTAAGGGACTAGCAACGGGCGAGCAGTACTTC
.	TRBV7-9	.	TRBJ1-6	CASSAGGWNSPLHF	TGTGCCAGCAGCGCCGGCGGGTGGAATTCACCCCTCCACTTT
.	TRBV12-5	.	TRBJ2-7	CASGDGSNYEQYF	TGTGCTAGTGGTGACGGGAGCAACTACGAGCAGTACTTC
TRBD2	TRBV13	.	TRBJ2-7	CASSPGGGASYEQYF	TGTGCCAGCAGCCCGGGAGGAGGGGCCTCCTACGAGCAGTACTTC
.	TRBV3-1/TRBV3-2	few	TRBJ1-6	CASSQNTGTLNSPLHF	TGTGCCAGCAGCCAAAATACCGGGACACTGAATTCACCCCTCCACTTT
.	TRBV11-2	once	TRBJ1-6	CASSFPIASSYNSPLHF	TGTGCCAGCAGCTTCCCCATCGCGAGCTCCTATAATTCACCCCTCCACTTT
.	TRBV2	.	TRBJ2-7	CASRTGTSSYEQYF	TGTGCCAGCAGGACCGGGACTTCCTCTTACGAGCAGTACTTC
TRBD2	TRBV14	.	TRBJ2-1	CASSPGLAGSYNEQFF	TGTGCCAGCAGCCCCGGACTAGCGGGCTCCTACAATGAGCAGTTCTTC
.	TRBV7-9	.	TRBJ1-1	CASTLGGPEAFF	TGTGCCAGCACTTTGGGGGGCCCTGAAGCTTTCTTT
TRBD1	TRBV6-6	.	TRBJ1-3	CASSPRSGQISGNTIYF	TGTGCCAGCAGTCCGAGATCGGGACAGATATCTGGAAACACCATATATTTT
.	TRBV11-2	.	TRBJ1-6	CASSLRALGSLSPLHF	TGTGCCAGCAGCCTTAGGGCACTAGGATCTCTTTCACCCCTCCACTTT
TRBD2	TRBV7-2	.	TRBJ2-3	CASFGTSGGRHTDTQYF	TGTGCCAGCTTTGGGACTAGCGGGGGACGCCACACAGATACGCAGTATTTT